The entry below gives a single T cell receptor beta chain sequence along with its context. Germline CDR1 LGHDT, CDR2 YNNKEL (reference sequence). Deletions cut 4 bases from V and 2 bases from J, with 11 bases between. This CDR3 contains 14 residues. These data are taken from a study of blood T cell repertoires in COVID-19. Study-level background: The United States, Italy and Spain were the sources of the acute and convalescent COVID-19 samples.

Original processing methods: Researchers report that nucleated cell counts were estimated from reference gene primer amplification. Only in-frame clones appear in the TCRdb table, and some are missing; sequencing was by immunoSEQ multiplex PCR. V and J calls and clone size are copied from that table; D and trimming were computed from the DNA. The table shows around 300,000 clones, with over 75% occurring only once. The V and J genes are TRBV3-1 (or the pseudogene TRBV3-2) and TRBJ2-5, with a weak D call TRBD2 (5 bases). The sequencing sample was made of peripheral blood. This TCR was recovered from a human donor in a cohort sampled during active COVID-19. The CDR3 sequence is CASSLRGHQETQYF. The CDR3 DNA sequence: TGTGCCAGCAGCCTCCGAGGGCATCAAGAGACCCAGTACTTC.